This T cell receptor (beta chain) comes out of a study of CD8+ T cells in alopecia areata listed by TCRdb under 2018. Regarding the complete study: The treated patients took part in an open-label pilot trial in which moderate-to-severe alopecia areata was treated with oral tofacitinib at 5 to 10 mg twice daily. On the human side, TCRbeta sequencing was run on scalp tissue and on sorted CD4+ and CD8+ peripheral blood T cells from healthy controls and from alopecia areata patients with either patchy or totalis/universalis disease. TCRbeta CDR3 regions were amplified by immunoSEQ multiplex PCR using 35 Vbeta forward and 13 Jbeta reverse primers. The SALT score, which quantifies the percentage of affected scalp surface area, was used to measure disease severity in treated patients. RNA was obtained with the PAXgene miRNA kit for fixed scalp, the miRNeasy kit for PBMCs, and the RNeasy kit for mouse skin. Tofacitinib-treated patients had biopsies at baseline and at 4 and 24 weeks of treatment, with a later scalp biopsy in several patients. To study T cell clonal expansion in alopecia areata, the researchers applied high-throughput TCRbeta sequencing to both the C3H/HeJ mouse model and human patients. Patients received tofacitinib for 6 to 18 months and were then followed off drug for 6 months to check for delayed response and recurrence. Scalp clonality was compared among normal scalp (n=4), patchy alopecia areata scalp (n=8), and alopecia totalis/universalis scalp (n=8).

Taken with the paper, the label for treatment or condition translates to: oral pan-JAK inhibitor, 5-10 mg twice daily. Peripheral blood and lesional scalp punch biopsies were obtained from patients with alopecia areata. After PBMCs were isolated by density centrifugation and stained for CD3, CD4 and CD8, a FACSAria was used to sort CD4+ and CD8+ T cells. With respect to this clone: There is no known antigen for this receptor. Nothing much larger sits one base from this clone, and base qualities are not available.

Library construction relied on the immunoSEQ multiplex PCR assay. RNA was extracted from all samples and reverse transcribed into cDNA, which served as template for TCR sequencing. First-strand cDNA was synthesized using SuperScript III with a 2:1 mix of oligo-dT and random hexamers. Amplification bias was assessed with a synthetic immune receptor repertoire, and residual bias was removed computationally. On the authors' methods: After raw reads were preprocessed to remove errors, the CDR3 was defined following IMGT conventions as running from the conserved cysteine to phenylalanine. Clonality was computed by normalizing Shannon entropy by log2 of the number of productive unique TCRs and subtracting the result from 1. CD4 or CD8 identity of scalp clones was inferred by cross-referencing scalp TCRbeta sequences with sorted blood CD4 and CD8 repertoires. The immuneACCESS repertoire file appears here via TCRdb, limited to in-frame rearrangements. These files lack a portion of the clones; in checked studies, under half of the deficit traces to unresolved V genes, and the cause of the others is not known. The D gene and trimming were derived from the DNA, and the V and J assignments and clone size from that table. The sample profile shows about 200,000 clones; around two fifths of them were found once. The ten largest clones represent about 0.48% of the sample.

The research as a whole found: Scalp clonality and the number of expanded CD8+ clones among the top 100 scalp clones were significantly decreased by tofacitinib. Shared TCR sequences between patients were less evident than in mice, which may be partly attributable to HLA diversity in the patient population. Many expanded lesional clones were found to persist in scalp and blood during tofacitinib treatment, and relapse after treatment cessation may be partly explained by this persistence. Unlike mouse skin, which is dominated by gammadelta T cells, normal human skin has resident alphabeta T cells that are also sequenced, and this complicates analysis of the scalp TCR repertoire. Because the treated cohort was small and had only one nonresponder, larger studies are needed to examine links between baseline CD8+ expansion and response. Compared with normal scalp, lesional scalp, particularly in alopecia totalis/universalis, had higher clonality and more expanded CD8+ clones, which suggests antigenic drive.

The source is a human donor with alopecia areata. The sample consisted of CD4+ T cells sorted from blood, taken between weeks 30 and 35, from a patient treated with tofacitinib.

The CDR3 amino acid sequence is: CAWSVTYGYTF. The sequenced DNA is TGTGCCTGGAGTGTGACCTATGGCTACACCTTC. Recombination linked TRBV30 to TRBJ1-2, with the identity of the D gene unclear. The CDR3 covers 11 residues, taking in both the cysteine and the phenylalanine. Kept here is only the CDR3 DNA, which spans 33 bases and is read in frame from base 1. CDR1 and CDR2, looked up from the germline V gene (reference sequence), are GTSNPN and SVGIG. V and J lose 0 bases and 4 bases, and a span of 3 bases separates them.